This TCR beta chain originates from a study of beta chain features in type 1 diabetes. The CDR3 extends over 16 amino acids. With 1 base removed from V and 7 bases from J, the gap between germline ends came to 17 bases. The germline V gene has CDR1 LGHNA and CDR2 YSLEER. As every portion of the isolated RNA was reverse transcribed, the sequencing read expressed TCRB transcripts. The protocol was immunoSEQ multiplex PCR, while the TCRdb copy is restricted to in-frame clones and leaves out a portion. The sample has 150,000 to 200,000 clones, less than 15% seen once; the top ten hold 0.62%. A remark on this clone: Its antigen remains unidentified.

Study-wide results and limits: All four CD4+ subsets from Type 1 diabetes patients carried moderately but significantly shorter TCRB CDR3s.

The source material was central memory CD4+ T cells from blood. The V gene is TRBV4-3, the J gene TRBJ2-4; D not resolved. The origin of this receptor is a woman under 30 in good health. CDR3 sequence reads: CASSQGLSPVRNIQYF. DNA of the CDR3: TGCGCCAGCAGCCAAGGGCTCTCCCCTGTCAGGAACATTCAGTACTTC.